The 31 T cell receptor beta chains below all came from one sample that was sequenced in a study of T cell responses to AZD1222 COVID-19 vaccine. Here immunoSEQ multiplex PCR was the method, and the copy in TCRdb shows in-frame clones only, minus some. Altogether 100,000 to 150,000 clones are present, around nine tenths being singletons, with the ten largest covering roughly 1%. The starting material was peripheral blood, obtained 28 days after the second AZD1222 dose. These receptors were taken from an adult who received the AZD1222 COVID-19 vaccine.

The rearrangement uses TRBV6-2 or TRBV6-3 and TRBJ1-1; D is perhaps TRBD1 (5 bases). V was trimmed by 0 bases and J by 1 base, leaving 9 bases between them. The CDR3 sequence is 15 residues long. Germline CDR1 reads MNHEY; CDR2 reads SVGEGT. This CDR3 reads CASSYSGTGNTEAFF. CDR3 bases: TGTGCCAGCAGTTACTCAGGGACGGGGAACACTGAAGCTTTCTTT.

The sample holds one count of this clone. This chain joins TRBV20-1 and TRBJ1-5; possible D gene TRBD1, 6 bases. The V end lost 3 bases, the J end lost 0 bases, and 15 bases lay between the germline ends. CDR1 is DFQATT, CDR2 SNEGSKA, per germline (reference sequence). The CDR3 covers 16 residues. The CDR3, as DNA: TGCAGTGCTAGTGAAGGGGGTTGGCATAGCAATCAGCCCCAGCATTTT. Translation: CSASEGGWHSNQPQHF.

The chain couples TRBV7-2 to TRBJ2-3; D perhaps matches TRBD2 (6 bases). V lost 6 bases and J lost 0, with 7 bases in between. The CDR3 loop spans 13 amino acids. Germline V CDR1 and CDR2: SGHTA, FQGNSA. The CDR3 here is CASRGLSTDTQYF. CDR3 in DNA: TGTGCCAGCAGGGGACTTAGCACAGATACGCAGTATTTT.

The chain links TRBV27 to TRBJ1-4; possibly TRBD1 for D (6 bases). This CDR3 comprises 17 residues. Trimming took 0 bases from V and 7 from J, leaving 18 bases between them. Germline CDR1 reads MNHEY; CDR2 reads SMNVEV (reference sequence). CDR3 in DNA: TGTGCCAGCAGTTTATCGACCGGAGGAGGGGGGGCTGAAAAACTGTTTTTT. It encodes CASSLSTGGGGAEKLFF.

The V and J genes are TRBV28 and TRBJ2-7; possible D gene TRBD2, 5 bases. Trimming took 2 bases from V and 0 from J, leaving 8 bases between them. This CDR3 is 14 amino acids long. CDR1 is MDHEN and CDR2 is SYDVKM in the germline V gene. The CDR3 DNA follows: TGTGCCAGCAGTTTACCGGGGTCCTCCTACGAGCAGTACTTC. Amino acids: CASSLPGSSYEQYF.

This rearrangement joins TRBV28 to TRBJ2-7, with TRBD1 matching over 12 bases. Per the germline V gene, CDR1 is MDHEN and CDR2 is SYDVKM. CDR3 length: 14 amino acids. V trimming: 7 bases; J trimming: 5 bases; junction bases outside the gene matches: 6. The CDR3 loop is CASTLGQGAHEQYF. The CDR3 nucleotides read TGTGCCAGCACCTTGGGACAGGGGGCCCACGAGCAGTACTTC.

V is TRBV6-1 and J is TRBJ1-4; 10 positions match TRBD1. Trimming cost V 3 bases and J 7 bases; bases outside gene matches: 5. CDR1 MNHNS and CDR2 SASEGT come from the germline V gene. The CDR3 spans 15 residues. CDR3 coding DNA: TGTGCCAGCAGTGAGGGGACAGGGGCTAGTGAAAAACTGTTTTTT. This encodes CASSEGTGASEKLFF.

This chain connects TRBV19 to TRBJ2-1; the match to TRBD2 covers 8 bases. This CDR3 has 15 residues. CDR1 LNHDA and CDR2 SQIVND come from the germline V gene (reference sequence). Trimming removed 1 base from V and 6 bases from J; junction bases left unmatched: 5. CDR3 protein: CASSIAGGPGNEQFF. The CDR3 DNA reads as TGTGCCAGTAGTATAGCGGGAGGGCCGGGCAATGAGCAGTTCTTC.

This sequence joins TRBV30 and TRBJ1-3; perhaps TRBD1 as D (5 bases). Germline assignment: CDR1 GTSNPN and CDR2 SVGIG (reference sequence). The CDR3 totals 15 residues. Trimming cost V 0 bases and J 0 bases, with 9 bases left between them. DNA for the CDR3: TGTGCCTGGAGTGTAGACAGTAGCTCTGGAAACACCATATATTTT. This translates into CAWSVDSSSGNTIYF.

The J gene is TRBJ2-2, the V gene TRBV18; the match to TRBD2 covers 9 bases. V lost 5 bases and J lost 5; bases outside the gene matches: 6. The CDR3 length is 15 residues. Germline CDR1 reads KGHSH; CDR2 reads LQKENI. The CDR3 loop reads CASSATSGQTGELFF. In nucleotides, the CDR3 is TGTGCCAGCTCAGCTACTAGCGGGCAGACCGGGGAGCTGTTTTTT.

This rearrangement joins TRBV5-1 to TRBJ1-2; D is perhaps TRBD1 (6 bases). Trimming took off 5 bases at V and 7 bases at J, with 18 bases between the two ends. There are 14 residues in the CDR3. The V gene's germline CDR1 is SGHRS and CDR2 YFSETQ. The CDR3 nucleotides read TGCGCCAGCAGTAGGGGAACAGGGATAGGTGGCTACACCTTC. Amino acid sequence: CASSRGTGIGGYTF.

This clone showed up just once. The chain links TRBV18 to TRBJ1-5; D is undetermined. Deletions cut 3 bases from V and 5 bases from J, with 8 bases between. CDR1 is KGHSH and CDR2 is LQKENI in the germline V gene. This CDR3 is built from 13 residues. CDR3 sequence (DNA): TGTGCCAGCTCACCGGGTGAGGATCAGCCCCAGCATTTT. Protein: CASSPGEDQPQHF.

The chain joins TRBV11-3 to TRBJ1-6; perhaps TRBD1 as D (5 bases). Trimming left V 1 base short and J 0 bases short, with 7 bases between. CDR3 size: 16 residues. Germline V gives CDR1 SGHNT, CDR2 YENEEA. CDR3 sequence (DNA): TGTGCCAGCAGCTTAGGACAGAGCTCCTATAATTCACCCCTCCACTTT. It codes for CASSLGQSSYNSPLHF.

This chain links TRBV5-6 with TRBJ1-2, with 7 bases fitting TRBD1. The germline CDR1 and CDR2 sequences are SGHDT and YYEEEE. The CDR3 has 14 amino acids. Trimming at V came to 6 bases and at J to 5 bases, leaving 10 bases not matched to a gene. CDR3 sequence (DNA): TGTGCCAGCATTATGAAGGGACAGATTTATGGCTACACCTTC. Its protein product is CASIMKGQIYGYTF. The variable domain in full, with the rest retrieved from reference TRBV5-6 and TRBJ1-2, is DAGVTQSPTHLIKTRGQQVTLRCSPKSGHDTVSWYQQALGQGPQFIFQYYEEEERQRGNFPDRFSGHQFPNYSSELNVNALLLGDSALYLCASIMKGQIYGYTFGSGTRLTVV.

The chain has TRBV7-9 and TRBJ2-7, with 9 nucleotides matching TRBD1. Germline-derived CDR1 and CDR2 are SEHNR and FQNEAQ (reference sequence). This CDR3 is 16 amino acids long. Trimming removed 6 bases from V and 0 bases from J; junction bases left unmatched: 9. The CDR3 sequence: CASRPLQGASSYEQYF. The CDR3 coding sequence is TGTGCCAGCAGGCCCCTACAGGGGGCAAGCTCCTACGAGCAGTACTTC.

The chain carries TRBV19 and TRBJ1-2; D is unclear. The germline V gene encodes CDR1 LNHDA and CDR2 SQIVND (reference sequence). Between the trimmed V and J ends, which lost 7 bases and 0 bases, there was a span of 3 bases. The CDR3 extends over 11 amino acids. As DNA, the CDR3 is TGTGCCAGTACGACTAACTATGGCTACACCTTC. It translates to CASTTNYGYTF.

This sequence joins TRBV25-1 and TRBJ1-5; D is ambiguous. CDR3 length equals 12 residues. The V end was cut by 3 bases, the J end by 4 bases, with 4 bases between. Germline assignment: CDR1 MGHDK and CDR2 SYGVNS. CDR3 sequence: CASSDFNQPQHF. The CDR3 DNA reads TGTGCCAGCAGTGACTTTAATCAGCCCCAGCATTTT.

V usage is TRBV30 and J usage is TRBJ1-1, with D hard to call. From germline, CDR1 is GTSNPN and CDR2 SVGIG (reference sequence). The CDR3 is made up of 12 amino acids. Trimming removed 1 base at V and 1 base at J, with 4 bases between. The CDR3 loop reads CAWSGGNTEAFF. CDR3 coding DNA: TGTGCCTGGAGTGGGGGGAACACTGAAGCTTTCTTT.

The V gene is TRBV5-1, the J gene TRBJ1-2; no firm D call. Germline CDR1 reads SGHRS; CDR2 reads YFSETQ. Trimming shortened V by 1 base and J by 8 bases, and 15 bases separated the two germline ends. The CDR3 is 14 residues long. CDR3 coding DNA: TGCGCCAGCAGCTTGAACGGCGGAGAGGTGGGCTACACCTTC. Protein product: CASSLNGGEVGYTF.

The chain links TRBV12-3 or TRBV12-4 to TRBJ1-2; 10 nucleotides agree with TRBD1. Trimming at V came to 7 bases and at J to 8 bases, leaving 7 bases not matched to a gene. The CDR3 totals 13 residues. CDR3 nucleotides: TGTGCCAGCAATCAGGACAGGGGGAACGGCTACACCTTC. Translation gives CASNQDRGNGYTF.

This chain links TRBV6-5 with TRBJ1-1; D gene uncertain. The germline V gene encodes CDR1 MNHEY and CDR2 SVGAGI. Trimming took off 6 bases at V and 11 bases at J, with 13 bases between the two ends. The CDR3 sequence is 11 residues long. CDR3 loop: CASSSARSAFF. DNA for the CDR3: TGTGCCAGCAGCTCCGCGAGGTCGGCTTTCTTT.

The chain joins TRBV28 to TRBJ1-4, with D tentatively TRBD1 (5 bases). The ends were cut back, 5 bases at V and 4 bases at J, with 14 bases in the middle. The germline V gene has CDR1 MDHEN and CDR2 SYDVKM. CDR3 length: 15 residues. CDR3 DNA: TGTGCCAGCAGTCCGGGGGGTTCTGGTAATGAAAAACTGTTTTTT. Translation: CASSPGGSGNEKLFF. The variable domain in full, completed from reference TRBV28 and TRBJ1-4, reads DVKVTQSSRYLVKRTGEKVFLECVQDMDHENMFWYRQDPGLGLRLIYFSYDVKMKEKGDIPEGYSVSREKKERFSLILESASTNQTSMYLCASSPGGSGNEKLFFGSGTQLSVL.

The genes are TRBV19 and TRBJ2-1, with TRBD2 identical over 9 bases. The CDR3 loop spans 13 amino acids. Per germline, CDR1 LNHDA and CDR2 SQIVND (reference sequence). The V segment lost 6 bases and the J segment 10 bases; nucleotides outside the gene matches: 7. The CDR3 loop reads CASSPGLAREQFF. In nucleotides, the CDR3 is TGTGCCAGTAGCCCGGGACTAGCTCGGGAGCAGTTCTTC.

The chain is built from TRBV11-3 and TRBJ2-2, with TRBD2 matching 13 bases. Per the germline V gene, CDR1 is SGHNT and CDR2 is YENEEA. This CDR3 is built from 16 residues. After removal of 5 bases from V and 8 bases from J, the junction contained 8 bases not matched to a gene. This chain's CDR3 is CASSPGLAGVRGELFF. Here the CDR3 DNA reads TGTGCCAGCAGCCCAGGACTAGCGGGAGTAAGAGGGGAGCTGTTTTTT. Full variable domain (missing parts from reference TRBV11-3 and TRBJ2-2): EAGVVQSPRYKIIEKKQPVAFWCNPISGHNTLYWYLQNLGQGPELLIRYENEEAVDDSQLPKDRFSAERLKGVDSTLKIQPAELGDSAVYLCASSPGLAGVRGELFFGEGSRLTVL.

The genes are TRBV11-3 and TRBJ2-3, with 9 positions matching TRBD2. CDR1 SGHNT and CDR2 YENEEA come from the germline V gene. The trim removed 0 bases at V and 2 bases at J, leaving 6 bases unmatched. The CDR3 runs to 17 residues. CDR3 residues: CASSLDGSGGYTDTQYF. The DNA of the CDR3 is TGTGCCAGCAGCTTAGATGGAAGCGGGGGGTACACAGATACGCAGTATTTT.

This sequence joins TRBV11-3 and TRBJ2-1, with TRBD2 as a possible D gene (6 bases). From germline, CDR1 is SGHNT and CDR2 YENEEA. V was trimmed by 4 bases and J by 4 bases, leaving 11 bases between them. The CDR3 has 14 residues. CDR3 in amino acids: CASSSDGGYNEQFF. In DNA form, the CDR3 reads TGTGCCAGCAGCTCAGACGGGGGATACAATGAGCAGTTCTTC.

The V and J genes are TRBV7-2 and TRBJ2-7, with 12 bases identical to TRBD2. Trimming cost V 5 bases and J 5 bases; bases outside gene matches: 4. The CDR3 loop spans 14 amino acids. Looked up from germline, CDR1 is SGHTA and CDR2 is FQGNSA. The CDR3 reads CASSPASGRDEQYF. As DNA, the CDR3 is TGTGCCAGCAGCCCCGCTAGCGGGAGGGACGAGCAGTACTTC.

This sequence joins TRBV10-1 and TRBJ1-5; D not resolved. This CDR3 region has 17 residues. Germline CDR1 reads WNHNN; CDR2 reads SYGVQD (reference sequence). V shed 4 bases and J shed 6 bases, with 22 bases lying between them. DNA for the CDR3: TGCGCCAGCAGTGGACCCGAACCGTCTATAGCAGGTCAGCCCCAGCATTTT. This codes for CASSGPEPSIAGQPQHF.

The chain recombines TRBV6-5 with TRBJ1-1; D might be TRBD1 (5 bases). The CDR3 sequence is 15 residues long. V gave up 5 bases and J gave up 0 bases, with 13 bases separating them. Germline lookup yields CDR1 MNHEY and CDR2 SVGAGI. CDR3 amino acids: CASSTRRGMNTEAFF. The CDR3 coding sequence is TGTGCCAGCAGTACCCGACGGGGCATGAACACTGAAGCTTTCTTT.

CDR3 loop: CASSIQGVRNSPLHF. In nucleotides, the CDR3 is TGTGCCAGTAGTATCCAGGGGGTGAGAAATTCACCCCTCCACTTT. The chain has TRBV19 and TRBJ1-6, with 7 bases matching TRBD1. This CDR3 has 15 residues. In germline, CDR1 is LNHDA, CDR2 SQIVND (reference sequence). V gave up 3 bases and J gave up 7 bases; unmatched junction bases: 6.

CDR3 bases: TGTGCCAGCAGTTTAGGGCAGACAGGGAATCAGCCCCAGCATTTT. It specifies CASSLGQTGNQPQHF. The chain couples TRBV27 to TRBJ1-5; 7 nucleotides agree with TRBD1. The CDR3 has 15 residues. The germline gives CDR1 MNHEY, CDR2 SMNVEV (reference sequence). Germline trimming cut 2 bases from V and 4 bases from J; bases unmatched to any gene: 5.